This T cell receptor (beta chain) was sequenced in a study of early stage breast cancer tumors. This clone was observed a handful of times. The CDR3 extends over 13 amino acids. Deletions cut 5 bases from V and 5 bases from J, with 10 bases between. Germline assignment: CDR1 SGHTA and CDR2 FQGNSA. Only in-frame clones appear in the TCRdb table, and some are missing; sequencing was by immunoSEQ multiplex PCR. The top ten clones hold around a tenth of a sample with about 30,000 clones, roughly four fifths of them seen once. The chain employs TRBV7-2 and TRBJ2-1; tentative D call: TRBD1 (6 bases). Sequenced material: breast tumor tissue. This clonotype was obtained from a person younger than 45 with breast cancer. CDR3 DNA: TGTGCCAGCAGCCCTCGGACAGACAATGAGCAGTTCTTC. Translating it yields CASSPRTDNEQFF.